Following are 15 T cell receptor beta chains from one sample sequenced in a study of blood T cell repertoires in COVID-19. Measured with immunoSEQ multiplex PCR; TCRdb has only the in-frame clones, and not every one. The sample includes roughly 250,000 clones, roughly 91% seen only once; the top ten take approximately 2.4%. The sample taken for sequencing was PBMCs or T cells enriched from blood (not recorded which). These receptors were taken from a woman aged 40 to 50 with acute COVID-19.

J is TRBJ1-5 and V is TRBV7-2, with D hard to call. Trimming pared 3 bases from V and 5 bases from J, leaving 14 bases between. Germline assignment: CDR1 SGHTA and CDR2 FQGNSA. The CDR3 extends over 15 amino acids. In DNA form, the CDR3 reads TGTGCCAGCAGCTTCGGGAGGCCAGGAGATCAGCCCCAGCATTTT. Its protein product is CASSFGRPGDQPQHF.

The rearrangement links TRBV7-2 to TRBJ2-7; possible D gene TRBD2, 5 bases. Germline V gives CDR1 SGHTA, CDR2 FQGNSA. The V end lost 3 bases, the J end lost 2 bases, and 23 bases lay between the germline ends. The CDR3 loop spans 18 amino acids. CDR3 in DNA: TGTGCCAGCAGCTTTCGCGGGTGGCCCTCCACCGCCCCCTACGAGCAGTACTTC. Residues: CASSFRGWPSTAPYEQYF.

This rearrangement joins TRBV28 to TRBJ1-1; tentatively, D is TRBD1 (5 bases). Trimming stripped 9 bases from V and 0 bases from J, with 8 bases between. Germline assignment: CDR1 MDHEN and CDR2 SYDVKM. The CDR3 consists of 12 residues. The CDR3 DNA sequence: TGTGCCAGTCTCAGGGTGAACACTGAAGCTTTCTTT. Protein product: CASLRVNTEAFF.

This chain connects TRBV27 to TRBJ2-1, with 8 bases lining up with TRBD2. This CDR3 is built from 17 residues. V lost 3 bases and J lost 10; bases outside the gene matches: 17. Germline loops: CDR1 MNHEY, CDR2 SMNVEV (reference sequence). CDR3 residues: CASSLWRGASGRQEQFF. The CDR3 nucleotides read TGTGCCAGCAGTTTGTGGCGGGGGGCTAGCGGCAGGCAAGAGCAGTTCTTC.

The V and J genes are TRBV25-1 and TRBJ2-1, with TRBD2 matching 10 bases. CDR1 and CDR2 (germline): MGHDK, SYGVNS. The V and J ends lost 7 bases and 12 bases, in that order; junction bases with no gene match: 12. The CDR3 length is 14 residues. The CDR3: CASKLAGGGLGQFF. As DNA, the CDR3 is TGTGCCAGCAAATTAGCGGGGGGCGGTCTTGGGCAGTTCTTC.

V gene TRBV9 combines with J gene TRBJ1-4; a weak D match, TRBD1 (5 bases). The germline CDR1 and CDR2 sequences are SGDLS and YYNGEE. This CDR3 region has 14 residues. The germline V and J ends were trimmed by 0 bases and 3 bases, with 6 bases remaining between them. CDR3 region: CASSVGQPNEKLFF. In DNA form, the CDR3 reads TGTGCCAGCAGCGTAGGACAGCCTAATGAAAAACTGTTTTTT.

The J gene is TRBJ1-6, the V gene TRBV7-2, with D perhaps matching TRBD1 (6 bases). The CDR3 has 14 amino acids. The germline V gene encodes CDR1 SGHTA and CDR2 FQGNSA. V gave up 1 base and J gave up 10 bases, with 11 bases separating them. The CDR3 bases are TGTGCCAGCAGCTTAGACAGGGCAGGATCACCCCTCCACTTT. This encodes CASSLDRAGSPLHF.

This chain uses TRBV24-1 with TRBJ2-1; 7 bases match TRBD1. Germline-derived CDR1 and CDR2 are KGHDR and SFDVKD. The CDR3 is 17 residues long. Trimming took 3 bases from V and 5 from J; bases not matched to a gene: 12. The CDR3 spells CATSDPQARQGHNEQFF. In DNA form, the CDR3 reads TGTGCCACCAGTGATCCCCAGGCCCGACAGGGCCACAATGAGCAGTTCTTC.

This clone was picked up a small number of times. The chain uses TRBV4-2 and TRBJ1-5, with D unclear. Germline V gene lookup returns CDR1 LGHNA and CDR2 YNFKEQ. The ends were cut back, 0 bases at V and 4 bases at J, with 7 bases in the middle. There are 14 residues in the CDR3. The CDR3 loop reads CASSQDLRNQPQHF. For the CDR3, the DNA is TGTGCCAGCAGCCAAGATCTGAGGAATCAGCCCCAGCATTTT.

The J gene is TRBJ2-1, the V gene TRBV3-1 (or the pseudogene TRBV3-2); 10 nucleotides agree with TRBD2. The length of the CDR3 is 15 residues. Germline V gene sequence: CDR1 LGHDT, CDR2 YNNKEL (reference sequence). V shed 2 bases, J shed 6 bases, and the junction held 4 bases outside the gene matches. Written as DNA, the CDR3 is TGTGCCAGCAGCCAAAGCGGGGGGGCTTTCAATGAGCAGTTCTTC. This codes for CASSQSGGAFNEQFF.

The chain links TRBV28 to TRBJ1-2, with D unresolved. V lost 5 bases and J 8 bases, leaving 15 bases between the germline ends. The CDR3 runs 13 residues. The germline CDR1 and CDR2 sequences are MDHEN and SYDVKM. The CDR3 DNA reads TGTGCCAGCAGTAAGAACGGTTGGAGGGGCTACACCTTC. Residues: CASSKNGWRGYTF.

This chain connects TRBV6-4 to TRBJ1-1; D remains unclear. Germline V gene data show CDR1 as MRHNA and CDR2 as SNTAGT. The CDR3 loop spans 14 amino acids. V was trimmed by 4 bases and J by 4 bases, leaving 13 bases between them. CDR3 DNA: TGTGCCAGCAGTGTTAAAGCACGGGGCACTGAAGCTTTCTTT. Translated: CASSVKARGTEAFF.

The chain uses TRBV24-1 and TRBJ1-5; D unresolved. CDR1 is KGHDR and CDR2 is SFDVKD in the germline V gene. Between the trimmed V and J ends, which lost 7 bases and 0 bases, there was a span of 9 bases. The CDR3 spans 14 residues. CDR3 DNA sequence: TGTGCCACCAGCCATGAGGCTAGCAATCAGCCCCAGCATTTT. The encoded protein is CATSHEASNQPQHF.

The CDR3 coding sequence is TGTGCCAGCAGCCTAAGACAAATGACAAGTGAGCAGTTCTTC. Its translation is CASSLRQMTSEQFF. The genes are TRBV9 and TRBJ2-1; D not certain. V shed 4 bases and J shed 9 bases, with 17 bases lying between them. The CDR3 is made up of 14 amino acids. CDR1 SGDLS and CDR2 YYNGEE come from the germline V gene.

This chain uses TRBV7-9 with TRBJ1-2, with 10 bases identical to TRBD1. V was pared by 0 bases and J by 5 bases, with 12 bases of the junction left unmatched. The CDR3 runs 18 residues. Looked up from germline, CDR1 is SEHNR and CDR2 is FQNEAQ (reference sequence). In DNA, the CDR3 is TGTGCCAGCAGCTTAGCTCCCTACCGGGACAGGGGCACATATGGCTACACCTTC. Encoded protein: CASSLAPYRDRGTYGYTF.